This T cell receptor (beta chain) was captured by sequencing in a study of Tregs in tolerant kidney transplant recipients. Study results and caveats: Donor-specific Treg expansion exceeded global Treg expansion in tolerant patients, suggesting antigen drive.

Germline loops: CDR1 DFQATT, CDR2 SNEGSKA (reference sequence). V lost 0 bases and J lost 1; bases outside the gene matches: 11. There are 19 residues in the CDR3. With respect to this clone: The target antigen is unknown. The read ends 3 residues before the CDR3 terminus; that terminus is restored from the germline J gene.

Only in-frame clones appear in the TCRdb table, and some are missing; sequencing was by immunoSEQ multiplex PCR. In all, the sample yields roughly 48,000 clones. The genes are TRBV20-1 and TRBJ2-3, with 12 bases matching TRBD2. The TCR sequence derives from a human donor who received a combined kidney and bone marrow transplant. Sequenced material: CD4+ T cells from blood, taken before the transplant. The sequenced part of the CDR3 DNA is TGCAGTGCTAGAGATCTAGGGCTAGCGGGAGGGCTTGGCACAGATACG. Amino acid sequence: CSARDLGLAGGLGTDT. The full-length CDR3 reads as CSARDLGLAGGLGTDTQYF.